These 12 T cell receptor beta chains originate from one sample sequenced in a study of blood T cell repertoires in COVID-19. Data came from immunoSEQ multiplex PCR; TCRdb stores just in-frame clones and leaves some out. The table lists roughly 200,000 clones, approximately 86% of them singletons. The specimen was PBMCs or T cells enriched from blood (not recorded which). All receptors derive from a woman aged 30 to 39 who had been exposed to COVID-19.

The CDR3 region has the DNA TGTGCCACCAGCAAATCAGGAGGGGTTGAGGACTATGGCTACACCTTC. This codes for CATSKSGGVEDYGYTF. V usage is TRBV15 and J usage is TRBJ1-2; the D gene is possibly TRBD1 (5 bases). CDR3 length: 16 residues. With 4 bases removed from V and 3 bases from J, the gap between germline ends came to 18 bases. The germline gives CDR1 LNHNV, CDR2 YYDKDF (reference sequence).

The V call is TRBV2, the J call TRBJ1-5, with 9 bases lining up with TRBD1. The CDR3 runs to 14 residues. In germline, CDR1 is SNHLY, CDR2 FYNNEI. The J segment lost 4 bases and the V segment lost 6 bases, leaving 4 bases of the junction unmatched. The CDR3 DNA sequence: TGTGCCAGCAGGGGGACAGGGAGGAATCAGCCCCAGCATTTT. Encoded protein: CASRGTGRNQPQHF.

This clone appeared a single time. The chain has TRBV3-1 (or the pseudogene TRBV3-2) and TRBJ1-4; 7 nucleotides match TRBD1. This CDR3 region has 16 residues. Germline-derived CDR1 and CDR2 are LGHDT and YNNKEL (reference sequence). V was clipped by 6 bases and J by 8 bases; unmatched bases: 15. This chain's CDR3 is CASRRGQGLIGEKLFF. CDR3 DNA: TGTGCCAGCAGGAGGGGGCAGGGGCTAATAGGGGAAAAACTGTTTTTT.

This clone was recorded at least ten times. V usage is TRBV7-3 and J usage is TRBJ2-7, with D maybe TRBD1 (5 bases). CDR3 size: 14 residues. Trimming took 2 bases from V and 0 from J, leaving 8 bases between them. Germline V gene data show CDR1 as SGHTA and CDR2 as FQGTGA. The CDR3 spells CASSLGASSYEQYF. The CDR3 DNA reads as TGTGCCAGCAGCTTAGGGGCTAGCTCCTACGAGCAGTACTTC.

This rearrangement joins TRBV3-1 (or the pseudogene TRBV3-2) to TRBJ2-1, with D possibly TRBD2 on 5 matching bases. Between the trimmed V and J ends, which lost 4 bases and 1 base, there was a span of 11 bases. From germline, CDR1 is LGHDT and CDR2 YNNKEL (reference sequence). The CDR3 totals 15 residues. In DNA, the CDR3 is TGTGCCAGCAGCCGCGGGTGGGATTCCTACAATGAGCAGTTCTTC. It is translated as CASSRGWDSYNEQFF.

The rearrangement joins TRBV5-1 to TRBJ2-5; 8 nucleotides line up with TRBD1. The V gene's germline CDR1 is SGHRS and CDR2 YFSETQ. The CDR3 runs to 16 residues. Trimming cost V 0 bases and J 4 bases; bases outside gene matches: 8. This chain's CDR3 is CASSLAGTGQGETQYF. CDR3 bases: TGCGCCAGCAGCTTGGCGGGGACAGGCCAGGGAGAGACCCAGTACTTC.

The rearrangement uses TRBV24-1 and TRBJ2-2; D might be TRBD2 (5 bases). The CDR3 extends over 15 amino acids. CDR1 KGHDR and CDR2 SFDVKD come from the germline V gene. V gave up 3 bases and J gave up 5 bases, with 12 bases separating them. CDR3 region: CATSDPGKKTGELFF. DNA for the CDR3: TGTGCCACCAGTGATCCGGGAAAAAAGACCGGGGAGCTGTTTTTT.

The chain couples TRBV5-8 to TRBJ2-1; 8 bases match TRBD1. CDR1 is SGHTS, CDR2 YDEGEE, per germline. The trim removed 7 bases at V and 4 bases at J, leaving 10 bases unmatched. The CDR3 totals 15 residues. CDR3 coding DNA: TGTGCCAGCGCGCCCGGGACAGGCCCTTACAATGAGCAGTTCTTC. Translated: CASAPGTGPYNEQFF. Combining the CDR3 with reference TRBV5-8 and TRBJ2-1 gives the whole variable domain EAGVTQSPTHLIKTRGQQATLRCSPISGHTSVYWYQQALGLGLQFLLWYDEGEERNRGNFPPRFSGRQFPNYSSELNVNALELEDSALYLCASAPGTGPYNEQFFGPGTRLTVL.

This clone was observed a single time. The rearrangement links TRBV19 to TRBJ1-2; maybe TRBD1 (6 bases). V was shortened by 4 bases and J by 8 bases, with 17 bases between the two germline ends. The V gene's germline CDR1 is LNHDA and CDR2 SQIVND (reference sequence). The CDR3 totals 14 residues. CDR3 amino acids: CASSRGAGAQGYTF. The DNA of the CDR3 is TGTGCCAGTAGTAGGGGAGCGGGGGCGCAAGGCTACACCTTC. Supplemented by reference TRBV19 and TRBJ1-2, the full variable domain reads DGGITQSPKYLFRKEGQNVTLSCEQNLNHDAMYWYRQDPGQGLRLIYYSQIVNDFQKGDIAEGYSVSREKKESFPLTVTSAQKNPTAFYLCASSRGAGAQGYTFGSGTRLTVV.

The J gene is TRBJ2-7, the V gene TRBV4-1, with D possibly being TRBD2 (5 bases). This CDR3 is built from 11 residues. V lost 5 bases to trimming and J lost 7 bases, with 9 bases between them. Germline V gives CDR1 MGHRA, CDR2 YSYEKL. The CDR3 DNA is TGCGCCAGCAGCGAAAGCGGTGAGCAGTACTTC. Protein: CASSESGEQYF.

This clone has just one count. The chain combines TRBV19 with TRBJ2-7; maybe TRBD2 (5 bases). CDR3 length equals 16 residues. V lost 5 bases, J lost 0 bases, and 17 bases lay in between. The germline CDR1 and CDR2 sequences are LNHDA and SQIVND (reference sequence). The CDR3: CASSASSGILSYEQYF. The CDR3 DNA sequence: TGTGCCAGTAGTGCCTCATCCGGGATCCTCTCCTACGAGCAGTACTTC.

The count of this clone is one. The chain couples TRBV2 to TRBJ2-7; TRBD2 agrees at 8 bases. Germline trimming cut 2 bases from V and 2 bases from J; bases unmatched to any gene: 8. The length of the CDR3 is 16 residues. Germline V gene lookup returns CDR1 SNHLY and CDR2 FYNNEI. The CDR3 region is CASSERGAGATYEQYF. The CDR3, as DNA: TGTGCCAGCAGTGAACGTGGAGCGGGGGCCACCTACGAGCAGTACTTC.